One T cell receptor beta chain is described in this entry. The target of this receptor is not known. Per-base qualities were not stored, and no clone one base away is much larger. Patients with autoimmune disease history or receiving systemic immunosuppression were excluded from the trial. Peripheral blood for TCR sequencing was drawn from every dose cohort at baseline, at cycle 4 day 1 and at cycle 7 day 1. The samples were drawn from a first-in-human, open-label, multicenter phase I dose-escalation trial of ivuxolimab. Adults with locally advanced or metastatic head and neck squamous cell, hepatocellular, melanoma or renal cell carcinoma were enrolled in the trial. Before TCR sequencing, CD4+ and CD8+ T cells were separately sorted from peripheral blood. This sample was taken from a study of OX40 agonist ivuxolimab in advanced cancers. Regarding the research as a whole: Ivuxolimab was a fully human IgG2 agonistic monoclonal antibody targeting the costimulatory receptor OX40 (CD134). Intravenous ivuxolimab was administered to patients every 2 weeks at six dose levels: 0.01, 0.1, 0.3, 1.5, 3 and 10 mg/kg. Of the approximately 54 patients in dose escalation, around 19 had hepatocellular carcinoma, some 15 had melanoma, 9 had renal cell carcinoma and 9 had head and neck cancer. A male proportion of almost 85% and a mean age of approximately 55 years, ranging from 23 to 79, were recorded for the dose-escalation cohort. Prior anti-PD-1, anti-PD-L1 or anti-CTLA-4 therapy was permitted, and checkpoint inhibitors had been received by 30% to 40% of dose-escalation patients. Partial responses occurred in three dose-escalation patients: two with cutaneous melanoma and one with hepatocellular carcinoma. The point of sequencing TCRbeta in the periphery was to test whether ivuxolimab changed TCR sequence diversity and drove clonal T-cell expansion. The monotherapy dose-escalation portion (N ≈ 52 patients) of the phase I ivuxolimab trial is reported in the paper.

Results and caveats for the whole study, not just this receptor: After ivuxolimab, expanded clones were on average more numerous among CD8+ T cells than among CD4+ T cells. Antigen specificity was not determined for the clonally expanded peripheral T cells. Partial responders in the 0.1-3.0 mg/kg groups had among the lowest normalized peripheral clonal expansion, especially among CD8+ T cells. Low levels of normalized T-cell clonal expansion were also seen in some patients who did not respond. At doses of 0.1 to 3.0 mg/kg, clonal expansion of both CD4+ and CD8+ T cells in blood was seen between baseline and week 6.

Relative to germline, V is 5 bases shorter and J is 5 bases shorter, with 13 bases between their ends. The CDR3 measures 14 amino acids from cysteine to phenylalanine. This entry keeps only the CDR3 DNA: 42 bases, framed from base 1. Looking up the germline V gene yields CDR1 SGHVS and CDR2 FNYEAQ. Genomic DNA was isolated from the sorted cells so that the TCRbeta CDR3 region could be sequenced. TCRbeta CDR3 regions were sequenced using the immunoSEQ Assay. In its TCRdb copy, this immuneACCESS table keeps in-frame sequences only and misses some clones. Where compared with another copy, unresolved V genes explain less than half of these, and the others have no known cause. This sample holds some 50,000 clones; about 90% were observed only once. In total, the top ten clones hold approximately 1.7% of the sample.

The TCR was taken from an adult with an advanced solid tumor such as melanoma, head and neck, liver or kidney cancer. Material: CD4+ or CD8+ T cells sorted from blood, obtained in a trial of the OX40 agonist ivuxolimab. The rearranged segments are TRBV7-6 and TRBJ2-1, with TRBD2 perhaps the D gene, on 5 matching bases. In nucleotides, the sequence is TGTGCCAGCAGCGACTACCCACTGAACAATGAGCAGTTCTTC. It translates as CASSDYPLNNEQFF.